This TCR beta chain was retrieved from a study of blood T cells in healthy people across ages. This clonotype was observed a few times. Losses at the gene ends were 6 bases for V and 0 bases for J; bases not matched to a gene: 10. The germline V gene encodes CDR1 DFQATT and CDR2 SNEGSKA (reference sequence). The CDR3 runs to 16 residues. Using a J-beta primer mix together with a sample-barcoded 5' primer, a second PCR was run for roughly 6 to 12 cycles. Using its own MiXCR run on the 5' RACE reads, TCRdb lists one record per CDR3 protein. This table has more than 750,000 distinct CDR3 sequences, about 27% appearing once. These data were also reused for a study on T cells of mothers and their children.

The source is a woman aged 40 to 49 in good health. The rearrangement joins TRBV20-1 to TRBJ1-5; 8 positions match TRBD1. Sequenced: blood. The CDR3: CSAPRRDRISNQPQHF. The CDR3 coding sequence is TGCAGTGCCCCCCGCCGGGACAGGATTAGCAATCAGCCCCAGCATTTT.